The 26 T cell receptor beta chains given below trace back to one sample, sequenced in a study of PD-L1 blockade in urothelial cancer. The time point: pretreatment peripheral blood. Assay: immunoSEQ multiplex PCR; the TCRdb copy retains only in-frame clones and omits some. This table holds tens of thousands of clones, about 83% found once. The sample consisted of PBMCs, taken around atezolizumab (anti-PD-L1) treatment. Every receptor here comes from a man aged 60 to 75 with urothelial cancer.

This rearrangement joins TRBV5-1 to TRBJ2-3; D is possibly TRBD2 (6 bases). In germline, CDR1 is SGHRS, CDR2 YFSETQ. The CDR3 is 14 amino acids. V was clipped by 4 bases and J by 2 bases, with 11 bases between them. The CDR3 coding sequence is TGCGCCAGCAGCCGGGGGAGCCCCACAGATACGCAGTATTTT. Translation: CASSRGSPTDTQYF.

This rearrangement joins TRBV6-6 to TRBJ1-1; D not certain. Trimming stripped 7 bases from V and 4 bases from J, with 7 bases between. There are 11 residues in the CDR3. CDR1 and CDR2 from the germline V gene are MNHNY and SVGAGI (reference sequence). This CDR3 reads CASKFLTEAFF. In DNA form, the CDR3 reads TGTGCCAGCAAATTTCTCACTGAAGCTTTCTTT.

As to this clone: At one boundary the junction diverges from the germline segment, which might be a read error. The chain is built from TRBV4-2 and TRBJ1-4, with 7 bases identical to TRBD1. Germline V gene lookup returns CDR1 LGHNA and CDR2 YNFKEQ. The CDR3 has 14 residues. The CDR3 DNA reads as TGTGCCAGCAGCAAAGAAACAGGGGACGAAAAACTGTTTTTT. Translating it yields CASSKETGDEKLFF.

The chain joins TRBV28 to TRBJ1-2; no reliable D call. CDR3 length: 13 residues. Germline V lookup: CDR1 MDHEN, CDR2 SYDVKM. Deletions cut 6 bases from V and 8 bases from J, with 16 bases between. CDR3 DNA sequence: TGTGCCAGCAGCCTCCAGAACCCTAGAGGCTACACCTTC. Protein sequence: CASSLQNPRGYTF.

The chain employs TRBV6-1 and TRBJ1-2, with D possibly being TRBD1 (5 bases). Germline V CDR1 and CDR2: MNHNS, SASEGT. The CDR3 consists of 11 residues. The V end was cut by 11 bases, the J end by 3 bases, with 10 bases between. The CDR3 region is CAHQGDYGYTF. The CDR3 coding sequence is TGTGCCCATCAGGGCGACTATGGCTACACCTTC.

This sequence joins TRBV5-4 and TRBJ1-1; tentatively, D is TRBD1 (6 bases). The CDR3 loop spans 14 amino acids. Trimming shortened V by 2 bases and J by 2 bases, and 10 bases separated the two germline ends. In germline, CDR1 is SGHNT, CDR2 YYREEE (reference sequence). The CDR3 nucleotides are TGTGCCAGCAGCTTCGCGACAGGAAACACTGAAGCTTTCTTT. Encoded protein: CASSFATGNTEAFF.

The rearrangement links TRBV10-3 to TRBJ2-1, with D hard to call. The CDR3 contains 12 residues. V was trimmed by 2 bases and J by 7 bases, leaving 6 bases between them. Germline values: CDR1 ENHRY, CDR2 SYGVKD. The CDR3 nucleotides are TGTGCCATCAGTGAGGGCCCGAATGAGCAGTTCTTC. Its translation is CAISEGPNEQFF.

In DNA, the CDR3 is TGTGCCAGCAGTGCCGGGACAGGGGGCGATGAGCAGTTCTTC. Its protein product is CASSAGTGGDEQFF. The chain combines TRBV25-1 with TRBJ2-1, with 12 bases identical to TRBD1. The length of the CDR3 is 14 residues. Germline CDR1 reads MGHDK; CDR2 reads SYGVNS. Losses at the gene ends were 4 bases for V and 8 bases for J; bases not matched to a gene: 3.

The chain couples TRBV19 to TRBJ2-1; 9 bases agree with TRBD1. Losses at the gene ends were 5 bases for V and 5 bases for J; bases not matched to a gene: 7. Germline loops: CDR1 LNHDA, CDR2 SQIVND (reference sequence). CDR3 length equals 15 residues. The CDR3 spells CASSPAGTGNNEQFF. In nucleotides, the CDR3 is TGTGCCAGTAGTCCAGCCGGGACAGGGAACAATGAGCAGTTCTTC.

This clone has just a few counts. The chain recombines TRBV19 with TRBJ2-6; D might be TRBD1 (6 bases). V was cut by 0 bases and J by 1 base, with 10 bases left in between. This CDR3 comprises 17 residues. Looked up from germline, CDR1 is LNHDA and CDR2 is SQIVND (reference sequence). CDR3 nucleotide sequence: TGTGCCAGTAGTATAGACCCCGGGACATCTGGGGCCAACGTCCTGACTTTC. This gives the protein CASSIDPGTSGANVLTF.

CDR3 nucleotides: TGTGCCAGCAGAGTAACCTCAGGGGTTACGGGCACTGAAGCTTTCTTT. Translated, it gives CASRVTSGVTGTEAFF. V is TRBV5-5 and J is TRBJ1-1, with D possibly matching TRBD1 (6 bases). The germline V and J ends were trimmed by 5 bases and 4 bases, with 21 bases remaining between them. CDR1 and CDR2 (germline): SGHKS, YYEKEE (reference sequence). The CDR3 runs 16 residues. Full variable domain (outside the CDR3, taken from reference TRBV5-5 and TRBJ1-1): DAGVTQSPTHLIKTRGQQVTLRCSPISGHKSVSWYQQVLGQGPQFIFQYYEKEERGRGNFPDRFSARQFPNYSSELNVNALLLGDSALYLCASRVTSGVTGTEAFFGQGTRLTVV.

Here the CDR3 DNA reads TGTGCCAGCTTCCCCTCTACTAGCCGGATCTACGAGCAGTACTTC. It yields the protein CASFPSTSRIYEQYF. V and J are TRBV6-5 and TRBJ2-7, with D possibly matching TRBD2 (6 bases). Deletions cut 8 bases from V and 3 bases from J, with 20 bases between. CDR1 and CDR2 from the germline V gene are MNHEY and SVGAGI. The CDR3 runs to 15 residues.

There are a few counts of this clone. This chain uses TRBV10-1 with TRBJ1-2, with 9 bases that match TRBD1. The CDR3 totals 13 residues. Trimming removed 5 bases from V and 8 bases from J; junction bases left unmatched: 6. Germline V gives CDR1 WNHNN, CDR2 SYGVQD (reference sequence). Here the CDR3 DNA reads TGCGCCAGCAGTCCTGGGACAGGGCTCGGCTACACCTTC. Its protein is CASSPGTGLGYTF.

The V gene is TRBV9, the J gene TRBJ2-7; 7 positions match TRBD2. Germline trimming cut 3 bases from V and 0 bases from J; bases unmatched to any gene: 3. The CDR3 contains 14 residues. Germline CDR1 reads SGDLS; CDR2 reads YYNGEE. Here the CDR3 DNA reads TGTGCCAGCAGCGAAGCGGGGCGCTCCTACGAGCAGTACTTC. This translates into CASSEAGRSYEQYF.

This chain uses TRBV9 with TRBJ1-1, with D possibly being TRBD1 (5 bases). The CDR3 extends over 14 amino acids. Trimming took off 0 bases at V and 2 bases at J, with 8 bases between the two ends. CDR1 and CDR2 from the germline V gene are SGDLS and YYNGEE. For the CDR3, the DNA is TGTGCCAGCAGCGTAGGCGGGGCCAACACTGAAGCTTTCTTT. Amino acid sequence: CASSVGGANTEAFF.

This sequence joins TRBV5-1 and TRBJ1-4; D is ambiguous. There are 14 residues in the CDR3. V was cut by 0 bases and J by 6 bases, with 9 bases left in between. Germline lookup yields CDR1 SGHRS and CDR2 YFSETQ. The CDR3 DNA is TGCGCCAGCAGCTTGGGGGCAGCAGATGAAAAACTGTTTTTT. Translated: CASSLGAADEKLFF.

The rearrangement joins TRBV7-9 to TRBJ1-2; D unclear. The length of the CDR3 is 14 residues. The germline gives CDR1 SEHNR, CDR2 FQNEAQ (reference sequence). Between the trimmed V and J ends, which lost 7 bases and 6 bases, there was a span of 18 bases. DNA for the CDR3: TGTGCCAGCAACTACGGGCGGGTATGGGATGGCTACACCTTC. Amino acid sequence: CASNYGRVWDGYTF.

The genes are TRBV10-3 and TRBJ1-4, with TRBD1 matching over 7 bases. With V trimmed by 1 base and J by 6 bases, 8 bases remained unmatched. The germline V gene encodes CDR1 ENHRY and CDR2 SYGVKD. This CDR3 region has 16 residues. The CDR3 region has the DNA TGTGCCATCAGTGAGTTAAAGGAGACAGGGTATGAAAAACTGTTTTTT. Its protein is CAISELKETGYEKLFF.

This chain connects TRBV14 to TRBJ2-6; a possible D gene is TRBD2 (5 bases). The CDR3 spans 13 residues. Germline-derived CDR1 and CDR2 are SGHDN and FVKESK. V lost 6 bases, J lost 9 bases, and 12 bases lay in between. CDR3 nucleotides: TGTGCCAGCAGGGACGGTCGGGGCAACGTCCTGACTTTC. This codes for CASRDGRGNVLTF.

This clone has only a few counts. J is TRBJ1-1 and V is TRBV28; D unclear. The CDR3 runs 13 residues. In germline, CDR1 is MDHEN, CDR2 SYDVKM. The ends were cut back, 10 bases at V and 4 bases at J, with 16 bases in the middle. CDR3 DNA sequence: TGTGCCACCTACCGCCGGTCAGGCACTGAAGCTTTCTTT. Translating it yields CATYRRSGTEAFF.

The V gene is TRBV7-9, the J gene TRBJ1-5; D unclear. CDR1 and CDR2 (germline): SEHNR, FQNEAQ (reference sequence). V was shortened by 2 bases and J by 9 bases, with 20 bases between the two germline ends. CDR3 length equals 16 residues. The CDR3 sequence: CASSLRSGDGSGPQHF. The CDR3 nucleotides are TGTGCCAGCAGCTTAAGGTCCGGGGATGGAAGTGGGCCCCAGCATTTT.

The rearrangement links TRBV4-3 to TRBJ2-7; TRBD1 might be the D (5 bases). The CDR3 consists of 14 residues. Germline loops: CDR1 LGHNA, CDR2 YSLEER. The V end lost 2 bases, the J end lost 6 bases, and 14 bases lay between the germline ends. CDR3 amino acids: CASSQYPRVGEQYF. The CDR3 coding sequence is TGCGCCAGCAGCCAATATCCCAGGGTCGGCGAGCAGTACTTC.

This chain connects TRBV18 to TRBJ2-3; no clear D gene. V dropped 0 bases and J dropped 0 bases, with 4 bases sitting between them. The CDR3 covers 14 residues. Germline loops: CDR1 KGHSH, CDR2 LQKENI. DNA for the CDR3: TGTGCCAGCTCACCACCCCAAAGCACAGATACGCAGTATTTT. It yields the protein CASSPPQSTDTQYF.

This clone has more than one count but fewer than ten. V and J are TRBV28 and TRBJ2-2; D remains unclear. V lost 3 bases and J 7 bases, leaving 3 bases between the germline ends. CDR1 is MDHEN and CDR2 is SYDVKM in the germline V gene. This CDR3 spans 11 amino acids. The CDR3 here is CASSFIGELFF. Written as DNA, the CDR3 is TGTGCCAGCAGTTTCATCGGGGAGCTGTTTTTT.

The CDR3 loop is CASSPPWGTGNEQFF. In DNA form, the CDR3 reads TGTGCCAGCAGCCCCCCCTGGGGGACAGGGAATGAGCAGTTCTTC. The rearrangement joins TRBV7-2 to TRBJ2-1; TRBD1 matches at 9 bases. The CDR3 is 15 amino acids. Unmatched junction bases numbered 9, after V lost 5 bases and J lost 7 bases. Per the germline V gene, CDR1 is SGHTA and CDR2 is FQGNSA.

This chain links TRBV7-9 with TRBJ2-7; 7 bases fit TRBD1. Germline V CDR1 and CDR2: SEHNR, FQNEAQ (reference sequence). The length of the CDR3 is 15 residues. J gave up 9 bases and V 5 bases, and 16 bases lay outside the gene matches. This CDR3 is CASSRGNRGVLRQYF. CDR3 in DNA: TGTGCCAGCAGCCGAGGGAACAGGGGCGTCCTACGGCAGTACTTC.